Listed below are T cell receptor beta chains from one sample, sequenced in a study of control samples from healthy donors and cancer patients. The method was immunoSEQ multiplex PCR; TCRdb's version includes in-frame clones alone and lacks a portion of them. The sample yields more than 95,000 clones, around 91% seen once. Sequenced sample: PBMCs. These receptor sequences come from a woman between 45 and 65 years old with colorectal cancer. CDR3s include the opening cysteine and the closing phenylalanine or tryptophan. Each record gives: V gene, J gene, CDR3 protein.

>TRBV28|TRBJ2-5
CASSLSGSAQTQYF
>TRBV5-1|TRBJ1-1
CASSSGQLGTEAFF
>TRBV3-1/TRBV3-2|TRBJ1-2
CASRRDRGQGYGYTF
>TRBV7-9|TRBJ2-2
CASSSEAGELFF
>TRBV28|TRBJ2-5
CASSLWQGRQETQYF
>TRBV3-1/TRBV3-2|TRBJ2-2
CASSQGTGGTPIGELFF
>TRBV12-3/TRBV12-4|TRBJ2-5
CASSRSRETQYF
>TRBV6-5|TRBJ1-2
CASSPSGDYGYTF
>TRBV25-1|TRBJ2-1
CASRKLGPRHNEQFF
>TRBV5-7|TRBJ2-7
CASSLGSGSSYEQYF
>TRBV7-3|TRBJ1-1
CASSSTGPNTEAFF
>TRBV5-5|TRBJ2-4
CASSLRVAKNIQYF
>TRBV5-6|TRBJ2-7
CASSDLRTVPEQYF
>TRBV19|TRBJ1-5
CATRSDRRLSSNQPQHF
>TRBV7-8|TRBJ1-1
CASSPLNTEAFF
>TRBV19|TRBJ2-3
CASSIKVGGGRADTQYF
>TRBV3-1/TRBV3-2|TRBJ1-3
CASSQMRGASSGNTIYF
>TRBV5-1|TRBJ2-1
CASSPAGLAPYNEQFF
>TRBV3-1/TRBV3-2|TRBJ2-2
CASSLTGDTGELFF
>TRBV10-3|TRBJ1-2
CAISSTTGDKRGYTF
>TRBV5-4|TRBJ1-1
CASSLASVGGTEAFF
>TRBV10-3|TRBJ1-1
CAISESTSEAFF
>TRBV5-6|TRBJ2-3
CASSLSYSLDRDTDTQYF
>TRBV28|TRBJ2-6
CASTELPGTGGSGANVLTF
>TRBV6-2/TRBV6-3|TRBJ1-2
CASSYGVGYTF
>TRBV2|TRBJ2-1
CASGTGGRSQFF
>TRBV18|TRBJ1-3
CASSPPRDGNTIYF
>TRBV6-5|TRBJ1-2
CASRTPIPYGYTF
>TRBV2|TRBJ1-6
CASRAGTGDNSPLHF
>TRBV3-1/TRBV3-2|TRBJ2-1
CASERSGTPNEQFF
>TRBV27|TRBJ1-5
CASSFREGQPQHF
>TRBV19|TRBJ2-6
CASTYISGANVLTF
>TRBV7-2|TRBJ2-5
CASSLAWGVGQETQYF
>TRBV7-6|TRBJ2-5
CASGPGAGGTETQYF
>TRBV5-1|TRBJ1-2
CASSPTGDYGYTF
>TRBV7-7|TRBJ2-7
CASSPSTGAYEQYF
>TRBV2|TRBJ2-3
CASSEGADTQYF
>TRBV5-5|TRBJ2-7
CASSYDRDYEQYF
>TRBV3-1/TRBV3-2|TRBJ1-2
CASSPDTLSGYTF
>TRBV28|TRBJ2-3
CASSLGTGATDTQYF
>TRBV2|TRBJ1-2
CASSDASYWGYTF